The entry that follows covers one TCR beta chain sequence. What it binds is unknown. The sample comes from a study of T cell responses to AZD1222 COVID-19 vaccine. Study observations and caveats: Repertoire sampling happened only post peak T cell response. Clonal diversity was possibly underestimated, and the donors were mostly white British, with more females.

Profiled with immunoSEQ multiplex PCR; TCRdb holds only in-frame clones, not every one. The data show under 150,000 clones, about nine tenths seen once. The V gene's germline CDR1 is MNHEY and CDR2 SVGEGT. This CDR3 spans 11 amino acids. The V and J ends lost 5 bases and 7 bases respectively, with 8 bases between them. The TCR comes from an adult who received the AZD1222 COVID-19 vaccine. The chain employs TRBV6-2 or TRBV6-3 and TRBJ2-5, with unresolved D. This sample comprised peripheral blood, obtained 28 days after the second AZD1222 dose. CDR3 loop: CASSPGGTQYF. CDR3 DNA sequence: TGTGCCAGCAGTCCGGGTGGGACCCAGTACTTC.